Reported below is one TCR beta chain. Its antigen is not known. This record comes from a study of radiation and T cells in renal cell carcinoma. Using immunoSEQ multiplex PCR, the repertoire was profiled, and TCRdb retains in-frame clones only, with some absent. The sample has approximately 17,000 clones, approximately 49% seen once. The study, taken as a whole, reports: From baseline, blood top tumor clonotypes peaked at 2 weeks post-radiation.

The treatment is: 15 Gy SBRT to primary tumor, nephrectomy 4 weeks later. The origin of this receptor is a woman aged 55 to 70 with renal cell carcinoma. Here the sequenced sample was tumor tissue, taken from a patient whose treatment included radiotherapy and nephrectomy.

Here the CDR3 reads CAWSVRGRIDNEQFF. In DNA form, the CDR3 reads TGTGCCTGGAGTGTACGAGGGAGAATCGACAATGAGCAGTTCTTC. The chain carries TRBV30 and TRBJ2-1, with a weak D call TRBD2 (5 bases). Germline V gene lookup returns CDR1 GTSNPN and CDR2 SVGIG (reference sequence). Between the trimmed V and J ends, which lost 0 bases and 5 bases, there was a span of 14 bases. The CDR3 is 15 amino acids.